This T cell receptor (beta chain) was profiled in a study of blood T cell repertoires in COVID-19. This CDR3 is built from 18 residues. The germline gives CDR1 SNHLY, CDR2 FYNNEI. V was pared by 3 bases and J by 2 bases, with 23 bases between. Participant-given clinical history determined each cohort assignment. Donors in Cohort 3 who had recovered were those with two negative PCRs, healthcare professional clearance, or resolution of their symptoms. Some clones are missing from TCRdb's copy, which holds only in-frame ones; the method was immunoSEQ multiplex PCR. The sample lists roughly 270,000 clones, 85% occurring once.

The V and J genes are TRBV2 and TRBJ2-7; D is possibly TRBD2 (7 bases). The TCR comes from a woman between 45 and 60 years old who had recovered from COVID-19. Sequenced sample: PBMCs or T cells enriched from blood (not recorded which). CDR3 sequence: CASSEDPPMGGLTYEQYF. The CDR3 DNA reads as TGTGCCAGCAGTGAGGACCCACCTATGGGGGGGCTTACCTACGAGCAGTACTTC.